The next 32 T cell receptor beta chains were all read from a single sample in a study of shared clonotypes between healthy human individuals. Naive CD8 cells, CD45RO-negative and positively selected for CCR7, excluded terminally differentiated effector memory CD45RA+ cells. Data came from immunoSEQ multiplex PCR; TCRdb stores just in-frame clones and leaves some out. This table has around 650,000 clones, approximately 96% appearing once. The source material was naive CD8+ T cells sorted from blood. The source of these receptors is a woman aged 25 to 39 in good health.

This chain connects TRBV28 to TRBJ1-2; D gene unclear. Germline V gene lookup returns CDR1 MDHEN and CDR2 SYDVKM. V dropped 3 bases and J dropped 8 bases, with 10 bases sitting between them. This CDR3 contains 12 residues. This CDR3 reads CASSLAPGGYTF. The CDR3 region has the DNA TGTGCCAGCAGTTTGGCACCGGGGGGCTACACCTTC.

J is TRBJ1-6 and V is TRBV4-2, with 9 bases that match TRBD1. This CDR3 is built from 16 residues. Germline V gene data show CDR1 as LGHNA and CDR2 as YNFKEQ. J lost 10 bases, V lost 1 base, and 8 bases had no gene match. The CDR3, as DNA: TGTGCCAGCAGCCAAGTAAGGGACAGGGATGGATCACCCCTCCACTTT. It encodes CASSQVRDRDGSPLHF.

This clone showed up just a few times. The chain combines TRBV10-3 with TRBJ1-5; no definite D call. From germline, CDR1 is ENHRY and CDR2 SYGVKD. This CDR3 has 13 amino acids. V lost 7 bases and J 3 bases, leaving 10 bases between the germline ends. The CDR3 bases are TGTGCCATCAATCAGTTAATCAATCAGCCCCAGCATTTT. Its protein is CAINQLINQPQHF.

This clone was observed a handful of times. The CDR3 DNA reads as TGTGCCAGCAGTCCGCCCACCGGGGAGCTGTTTTTT. It codes for CASSPPTGELFF. The chain employs TRBV5-4 and TRBJ2-2; D is unresolved. The CDR3 contains 12 residues. Germline V gene lookup returns CDR1 SGHNT and CDR2 YYREEE (reference sequence). Trimming shortened V by 5 bases and J by 4 bases, and 6 bases separated the two germline ends. Filled out from reference TRBV5-4 and TRBJ2-2, the complete variable domain reads ETGVTQSPTHLIKTRGQQVTLRCSSQSGHNTVSWYQQALGQGPQFIFQYYREEENGRGNFPPRFSGLQFPNYSSELNVNALELDDSALYLCASSPPTGELFFGEGSRLTVL.

The chain is built from TRBV7-3 and TRBJ2-1; 9 bases are shared with TRBD2. CDR3 length: 16 residues. Unmatched junction bases numbered 10, after V lost 4 bases and J lost 6 bases. The V gene's germline CDR1 is SGHTA and CDR2 FQGTGA. Here the CDR3 reads CASSSTLAGTLNEQFF. The CDR3 nucleotides read TGTGCCAGCAGCTCGACCCTAGCGGGAACGCTCAATGAGCAGTTCTTC.

The chain joins TRBV25-1 to TRBJ2-7, with a possible D match to TRBD1 (6 bases). The CDR3 is 13 amino acids. The germline V gene has CDR1 MGHDK and CDR2 SYGVNS. Trimming removed 5 bases from V and 7 bases from J, with 15 bases in between. The CDR3 DNA reads as TGTGCCAGCAGTTTGGGGGCCCCCATGGAGCAGTACTTC. The encoded protein is CASSLGAPMEQYF.

The rearrangement joins TRBV7-9 to TRBJ2-1, with TRBD2 matching over 7 bases. Trimming cost V 5 bases and J 9 bases; bases outside gene matches: 16. The length of the CDR3 is 16 residues. Germline V CDR1 and CDR2: SEHNR, FQNEAQ (reference sequence). DNA for the CDR3: TGTGCCAGCAGCCCGCAGGTCGGGAGGTATTATAGTGAGCAGTTCTTC. As protein: CASSPQVGRYYSEQFF.

The J gene is TRBJ2-7, the V gene TRBV7-2, with unresolved D. This CDR3 spans 13 amino acids. Trimming took off 3 bases at V and 0 bases at J, with 6 bases between the two ends. The germline V gene encodes CDR1 SGHTA and CDR2 FQGNSA. The CDR3 DNA sequence: TGTGCCAGCAGCTTTGGGGTCTCCTACGAGCAGTACTTC. Translating gives CASSFGVSYEQYF.

The rearrangement uses TRBV6-5 and TRBJ1-2, with a possible D match to TRBD1 (6 bases). The CDR3 consists of 14 residues. Trimming took off 10 bases at V and 5 bases at J, with 20 bases between the two ends. Germline CDR1 MNHEY, CDR2 SVGAGI. The CDR3 DNA follows: TGTGCCACCTGGGGGGGCCTGGTGGGGTATGGCTACACCTTC. Translated, it gives CATWGGLVGYGYTF.

The rearrangement joins TRBV6-1 to TRBJ2-7; 9 positions match TRBD1. The CDR3 sequence is 16 residues long. The germline V gene encodes CDR1 MNHNS and CDR2 SASEGT. V was clipped by 2 bases and J by 3 bases; unmatched bases: 8. As DNA, the CDR3 is TGTGCCAGCAGTGAAATGTGGACAGGGGAGGGCTACGAGCAGTACTTC. It encodes CASSEMWTGEGYEQYF.

V usage is TRBV19 and J usage is TRBJ2-1, with 9 bases lining up with TRBD2. The V segment lost 0 bases and the J segment 1 base; nucleotides outside the gene matches: 4. This CDR3 spans 17 amino acids. Looked up from germline, CDR1 is LNHDA and CDR2 is SQIVND (reference sequence). DNA for the CDR3: TGTGCCAGTAGTATAGATAAGACTAGCGGTTCCTACAATGAGCAGTTCTTC. Translating gives CASSIDKTSGSYNEQFF.

This rearrangement joins TRBV27 to TRBJ2-1; 9 bases line up with TRBD1. The germline CDR1 and CDR2 sequences are MNHEY and SMNVEV (reference sequence). Losses at the gene ends were 1 base for V and 0 bases for J; bases not matched to a gene: 1. There are 16 residues in the CDR3. The CDR3 coding sequence is TGTGCCAGCAGTTTATTGGACAGGGGCTCCTACAATGAGCAGTTCTTC. It codes for CASSLLDRGSYNEQFF.

The V call is TRBV5-6, the J call TRBJ2-3; D not resolved. The germline V gene has CDR1 SGHDT and CDR2 YYEEEE. The CDR3 has 15 amino acids. V was shortened by 3 bases and J by 1 base, with 12 bases between the two germline ends. CDR3 coding DNA: TGTGCCAGCAGCTCCAGGTTGGGTGGCACAGATACGCAGTATTTT. Amino acid sequence: CASSSRLGGTDTQYF.

As concerns this clone: Other nucleotide sequences from this sample produce the same CDR3. The rearrangement uses TRBV27 and TRBJ2-1, with D tentatively TRBD2 (5 bases). Trimming took 5 bases from V and 1 from J, leaving 6 bases between them. Germline V CDR1 and CDR2: MNHEY, SMNVEV (reference sequence). The CDR3 runs 13 residues. The CDR3 region is CASSPGSYNEQFF. The CDR3, as DNA: TGTGCCAGCAGTCCGGGGTCCTACAATGAGCAGTTCTTC.

V is TRBV19 and J is TRBJ2-1, with TRBD2 as a possible D gene (5 bases). V lost 3 bases, J lost 3 bases, and 12 bases lay in between. The CDR3 spans 15 residues. Germline V lookup: CDR1 LNHDA, CDR2 SQIVND (reference sequence). The CDR3: CASSIGSGFYNEQFF. The DNA for the CDR3 is TGTGCCAGTAGTATCGGCAGCGGATTCTACAATGAGCAGTTCTTC. The entire variable domain, with the rest obtained from reference TRBV19 and TRBJ2-1, is as follows: DGGITQSPKYLFRKEGQNVTLSCEQNLNHDAMYWYRQDPGQGLRLIYYSQIVNDFQKGDIAEGYSVSREKKESFPLTVTSAQKNPTAFYLCASSIGSGFYNEQFFGPGTRLTVL.

The J gene is TRBJ2-1, the V gene TRBV28; no definite D call. This CDR3 is 17 amino acids long. The germline V and J ends were trimmed by 1 base and 0 bases, with 13 bases remaining between them. The germline V gene encodes CDR1 MDHEN and CDR2 SYDVKM. The chain's CDR3 is CASSLLSHESSYNEQFF. CDR3 sequence (DNA): TGTGCCAGCAGTTTATTGTCACACGAAAGCTCCTACAATGAGCAGTTCTTC. Using reference TRBV28 and TRBJ2-1 for the parts outside the CDR3, the full variable domain is DVKVTQSSRYLVKRTGEKVFLECVQDMDHENMFWYRQDPGLGLRLIYFSYDVKMKEKGDIPEGYSVSREKKERFSLILESASTNQTSMYLCASSLLSHESSYNEQFFGPGTRLTVL.

Points on this clone: Other DNA sequences of this sample code for an identical CDR3. The gene calls are TRBV7-3 and TRBJ2-1, with 9 bases that match TRBD2. The V gene end was trimmed by 5 bases and the J gene end by 0 bases; junction bases not matched to a gene: 5. CDR1 SGHTA and CDR2 FQGTGA come from the germline V gene. The CDR3 runs to 16 residues. CDR3 in amino acids: CASSPLAGSSYNEQFF. CDR3 DNA: TGTGCCAGCAGCCCCCTAGCGGGGAGCTCCTACAATGAGCAGTTCTTC.

The chain combines TRBV4-1 with TRBJ2-1; 7 bases agree with TRBD2. Trimming at V came to 0 bases and at J to 3 bases, leaving 8 bases not matched to a gene. The germline CDR1 and CDR2 sequences are MGHRA and YSYEKL. This CDR3 spans 17 amino acids. CDR3 nucleotide sequence: TGCGCCAGCAGCCAAGAGCCCTCGTGGGACTACTACAATGAGCAGTTCTTC. Translating it yields CASSQEPSWDYYNEQFF.

In this sample, this clone turned up a few times. The V gene is TRBV19, the J gene TRBJ1-4; TRBD1 might be the D (6 bases). Deletions cut 8 bases from V and 7 bases from J, with 11 bases between. This CDR3 has 12 residues. Germline values: CDR1 LNHDA, CDR2 SQIVND (reference sequence). The CDR3, as DNA: TGTGCCAGTCAGGGGAGTGGTGAAAAACTGTTTTTT. It translates to CASQGSGEKLFF. The complete variable domain, with remaining parts taken from reference TRBV19 and TRBJ1-4, reads DGGITQSPKYLFRKEGQNVTLSCEQNLNHDAMYWYRQDPGQGLRLIYYSQIVNDFQKGDIAEGYSVSREKKESFPLTVTSAQKNPTAFYLCASQGSGEKLFFGSGTQLSVL.

The sample holds one count of this clone. This chain links TRBV5-4 with TRBJ1-2; 7 bases agree with TRBD1. This CDR3 spans 15 amino acids. V was clipped by 3 bases and J by 5 bases; unmatched bases: 10. Germline V lookup: CDR1 SGHNT, CDR2 YYREEE (reference sequence). In DNA form, the CDR3 reads TGTGCCAGCAGCTCCCGCGGGACAGCAATTTATGGCTACACCTTC. This sequence encodes CASSSRGTAIYGYTF.

The gene calls are TRBV28 and TRBJ2-7; D ambiguous. CDR3 length: 17 amino acids. V gave up 5 bases and J gave up 2 bases, with 22 bases separating them. From germline, CDR1 is MDHEN and CDR2 SYDVKM. Written as DNA, the CDR3 is TGTGCCAGCAGTCGCCCAACTACGTTACGGAGAGCCTACGAGCAGTACTTC. Its translation is CASSRPTTLRRAYEQYF.

V and J are TRBV27 and TRBJ2-1; no clear D. The CDR3 has 13 residues. V lost 3 bases, J lost 5 bases, and 8 bases lay in between. CDR1 and CDR2 (germline): MNHEY, SMNVEV (reference sequence). The CDR3 bases are TGTGCCAGCAGTTTTTCGAGCCACAATGAGCAGTTCTTC. It is translated as CASSFSSHNEQFF.

This clone was observed once. This rearrangement joins TRBV13 to TRBJ1-2; D possibly corresponds to TRBD1 (6 bases). From germline, CDR1 is PRHDT and CDR2 FYEKMQ (reference sequence). This CDR3 comprises 14 residues. Trimming took off 4 bases at V and 4 bases at J, with 13 bases between the two ends. CDR3 residues: CASSSWTAVYGYTF. The CDR3 region has the DNA TGTGCCAGCAGCTCTTGGACAGCCGTCTATGGCTACACCTTC.

This chain uses TRBV5-1 with TRBJ2-1, with 12 bases lining up with TRBD2. CDR3 length: 15 amino acids. Germline-derived CDR1 and CDR2 are SGHRS and YFSETQ. With 0 bases clipped from V and 8 bases from J, the junction kept 3 bases outside the gene matches. DNA of the CDR3: TGCGCCAGCAGCTTGGTGCCTAGCGGGGGGGATGAGCAGTTCTTC. It encodes CASSLVPSGGDEQFF.

This chain links TRBV10-3 with TRBJ2-7, with D perhaps assigned TRBD1 or TRBD2 (5 bases each). The CDR3 totals 13 residues. V lost 4 bases to trimming and J lost 5 bases, with 12 bases between them. CDR1 ENHRY and CDR2 SYGVKD come from the germline V gene. The CDR3 loop reads CAISGGSRDEQYF. The CDR3 DNA reads TGTGCCATCAGTGGGGGGTCACGGGACGAGCAGTACTTC.

The genes are TRBV4-1 and TRBJ2-1, with a possible D match to TRBD2 (5 bases). CDR1 and CDR2 (germline): MGHRA, YSYEKL. V shed 4 bases and J shed 4 bases, with 14 bases lying between them. CDR3 length equals 15 residues. The CDR3 sequence: CASSPFGERYNEQFF. The CDR3 DNA sequence: TGCGCCAGCAGCCCTTTTGGGGAGAGGTACAATGAGCAGTTCTTC.

The chain employs TRBV14 and TRBJ2-5; 8 positions match TRBD1. Trimming removed 5 bases from V and 0 bases from J; junction bases left unmatched: 5. Germline-derived CDR1 and CDR2 are SGHDN and FVKESK. The CDR3 runs 15 residues. CDR3 nucleotides: TGTGCCAGCAGCACCCGGACAGGGAACCAAGAGACCCAGTACTTC. It translates to CASSTRTGNQETQYF.

The V gene is TRBV4-1, the J gene TRBJ2-5, with 8 bases fitting TRBD2. The end of the DNA is better explained by TRBJ2-7, so the J call may be wrong. CDR1 is MGHRA, CDR2 YSYEKL, per germline. The CDR3 sequence is 14 residues long. The CDR3 loop is CASSQDSGKYEQYF. The CDR3 DNA reads as TGCGCCAGCAGCCAAGATAGCGGGAAATACGAGCAGTACTTC.

This sequence joins TRBV7-6 and TRBJ2-3; D unclear. Between the trimmed V and J ends, which lost 0 bases and 6 bases, there was a span of 10 bases. The CDR3 runs to 14 residues. CDR1 is SGHVS and CDR2 is FNYEAQ in the germline V gene. The CDR3: CASSLAVIGDTQYF. In nucleotides, the CDR3 is TGTGCCAGCAGCTTAGCGGTGATAGGTGATACGCAGTATTTT.

Regarding this clone: Other DNA sequences of this sample code for an identical CDR3. J is TRBJ2-2 and V is TRBV15; D is unresolved. The germline gives CDR1 LNHNV, CDR2 YYDKDF (reference sequence). V lost 1 base and J 8 bases, leaving 5 bases between the germline ends. CDR3 length: 12 amino acids. The CDR3 spells CATSRGTGELFF. The CDR3 nucleotides read TGTGCCACCAGCAGAGGCACGGGGGAGCTGTTTTTT.

The chain recombines TRBV15 with TRBJ2-7; 13 bases are a match to TRBD2. Germline values: CDR1 LNHNV, CDR2 YYDKDF (reference sequence). The CDR3 runs 17 residues. The V segment lost 0 bases and the J segment 4 bases; nucleotides outside the gene matches: 6. The CDR3 DNA follows: TGTGCCACCAGCAGAGATGGGACTAGCGGGATATCTTACGAGCAGTACTTC. Translation gives CATSRDGTSGISYEQYF.

CDR3 sequence: CASSPTTGPGYGYTF. The CDR3 DNA sequence: TGTGCCAGCAGCCCCACGACCGGCCCTGGGTATGGCTACACCTTC. The chain carries TRBV11-2 and TRBJ1-2; D is undetermined. The CDR3 is 15 amino acids. CDR1 and CDR2 from the germline V gene are SGHAT and FQNNGV. The V end was cut by 5 bases, the J end by 5 bases, with 18 bases between.